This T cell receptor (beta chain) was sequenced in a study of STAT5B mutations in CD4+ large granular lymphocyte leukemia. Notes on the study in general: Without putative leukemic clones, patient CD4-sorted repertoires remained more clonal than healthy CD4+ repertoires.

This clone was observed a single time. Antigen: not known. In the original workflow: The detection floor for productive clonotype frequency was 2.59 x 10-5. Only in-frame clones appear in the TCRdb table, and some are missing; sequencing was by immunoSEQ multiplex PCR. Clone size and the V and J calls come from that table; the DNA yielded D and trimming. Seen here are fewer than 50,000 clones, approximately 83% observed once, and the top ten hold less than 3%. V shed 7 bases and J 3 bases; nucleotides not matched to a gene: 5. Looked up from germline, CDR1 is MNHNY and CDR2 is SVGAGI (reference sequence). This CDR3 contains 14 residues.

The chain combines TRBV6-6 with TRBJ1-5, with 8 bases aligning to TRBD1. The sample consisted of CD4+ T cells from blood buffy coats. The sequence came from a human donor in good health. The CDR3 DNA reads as TGTGCCAGCACCGGACAGGGAGACAATCAGCCCCAGCATTTT. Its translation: CASTGQGDNQPQHF.